A single sample gave rise to the 27 T cell receptor beta chains below, sequenced in a study of cytotoxic CD8 clonotypes in ibrutinib-treated CLL (dated by TCRdb to the early 2020s). The sample's time point label is to be understood as: approximately 25 months on ibrutinib. The library was prepared using the immunoSEQ multiplex PCR assay. TCRdb obtained this table from immuneACCESS and retained in-frame rearrangements with V and J assigned. These tables miss some clones; where compared with another copy, unresolved V genes account for less than half of the shortfall, and the remainder is unexplained. The sample table records approximately 200,000 clones; around 72% of these occur just once. Of the sample, around 15% falls within the top ten clones. Sequencing used PBMCs, obtained after 24 months of ibrutinib treatment. The receptors were sampled from a human donor with chronic lymphocytic leukemia.

The chain employs TRBV18 and TRBJ1-1; D not certain. Between the trimmed V and J ends, which lost 5 bases and 12 bases, there was a span of 16 bases. CDR1 is KGHSH, CDR2 LQKENI, per germline. This CDR3 has 12 amino acids. Here the CDR3 reads CASSTGETASFF. DNA of the CDR3: TGTGCCAGCTCAACGGGAGAAACCGCTTCTTTCTTT.

The chain employs TRBV27 and TRBJ2-3, with D maybe TRBD2 (6 bases). The germline CDR1 and CDR2 sequences are MNHEY and SMNVEV (reference sequence). V lost 3 bases and J 8 bases, leaving 12 bases between the germline ends. This CDR3 is built from 13 residues. The CDR3, as DNA: TGTGCCAGCAGTTTGTCGGGAGTGGGTACGCAGTATTTT. It encodes CASSLSGVGTQYF.

A word on this clone: One end of the junction varies from germline; a read error may be responsible. The chain links TRBV5-1 to TRBJ1-1; TRBD1 matches at 8 bases. The V gene's germline CDR1 is SGHRS and CDR2 YFSETQ. This CDR3 region has 13 residues. CDR3 in amino acids: CASRLDREDEAFF. The CDR3 coding sequence is TGCGCCAGCAGGTTGGACAGGGAAGATGAAGCTTTCTTT.

The chain joins TRBV28 to TRBJ1-1; D remains ambiguous. V lost 10 bases, J lost 3 bases, and 9 bases lay in between. Germline CDR1 and CDR2: MDHEN and SYDVKM. The CDR3 spans 11 residues. CDR3 coding DNA: TGTGCCACCAACATTGACACTGAAGCTTTCTTT. It translates to CATNIDTEAFF.

This chain connects TRBV6-1 to TRBJ1-1, with D uncertain. The ends were cut back, 5 bases at V and 0 bases at J, with 7 bases in the middle. The CDR3 length is 13 residues. CDR1 is MNHNS and CDR2 is SASEGT in the germline V gene. The CDR3 DNA sequence: TGTGCCAGCAGTTGGGAGATGAACACTGAAGCTTTCTTT. Translated: CASSWEMNTEAFF.

The chain links TRBV14 to TRBJ1-1, with D tentatively TRBD1 (5 bases). This CDR3 comprises 13 residues. Between the trimmed V and J ends, which lost 4 bases and 4 bases, there was a span of 10 bases. Germline V CDR1 and CDR2: SGHDN, FVKESK. Here the CDR3 reads CASSLLRGTEAFF. CDR3 coding DNA: TGTGCCAGCAGCCTCCTGAGGGGCACTGAAGCTTTCTTT.

The J gene is TRBJ2-1, the V gene TRBV5-1; weak D call: TRBD2 (6 bases). CDR1 is SGHRS, CDR2 YFSETQ, per germline. V was clipped by 2 bases and J by 6 bases, with 9 bases between them. The CDR3 length is 13 residues. The CDR3, as DNA: TGCGCCAGCAGCTTTGCGGGGAGCAATGAGCAGTTCTTC. It is translated as CASSFAGSNEQFF.

The V gene is TRBV5-1, the J gene TRBJ2-1; 7 nucleotides agree with TRBD2. CDR1 SGHRS and CDR2 YFSETQ come from the germline V gene. V shed 0 bases and J 7 bases; nucleotides not matched to a gene: 4. The CDR3 contains 14 residues. This chain's CDR3 is CASSLASGTNEQFF. The CDR3 DNA follows: TGCGCCAGCAGCTTGGCTAGCGGTACGAATGAGCAGTTCTTC.

CDR3 residues: CASSESGSDTQYF. CDR3 coding DNA: TGCGCCAGCAGTGAGTCCGGCTCAGATACGCAGTATTTT. The V and J genes are TRBV10-2 and TRBJ2-3; D is unclear. This CDR3 contains 13 residues. Trimming left V 0 bases short and J 4 bases short, with 5 bases between. Germline V gene data show CDR1 as WSHSY and CDR2 as SAAADI.

The chain recombines TRBV6-6 with TRBJ2-7; D not certain. CDR3 length equals 11 residues. Trimming shortened V by 7 bases and J by 3 bases, and 7 bases separated the two germline ends. Germline loops: CDR1 MNHNY, CDR2 SVGAGI (reference sequence). The chain's CDR3 is CASTDGYEQYF. CDR3 in DNA: TGTGCCAGCACGGACGGCTACGAGCAGTACTTC.

The rearrangement links TRBV19 to TRBJ2-4; 8 bases agree with TRBD1. After removal of 8 bases from V and 0 bases from J, the junction contained 6 bases not matched to a gene. CDR1 and CDR2 (germline): LNHDA, SQIVND (reference sequence). The CDR3 consists of 15 residues. CDR3 sequence (DNA): TGTGCCAGTCGATCACAGGGGGTAGCCAAAAACATTCAGTACTTC. It specifies CASRSQGVAKNIQYF.

The chain has TRBV29-1 and TRBJ2-1; D call uncertain. Germline V gene sequence: CDR1 SQVTM, CDR2 ANQGSEA. The CDR3 covers 14 residues. V lost 6 bases and J 0 bases, leaving 12 bases between the germline ends. CDR3 amino acids: CSVASGFSYNEQFF. The CDR3 coding sequence is TGCAGCGTCGCGTCTGGTTTCTCCTACAATGAGCAGTTCTTC.

The V and J genes are TRBV5-6 and TRBJ2-3; 9 positions agree with TRBD2. This CDR3 has 18 amino acids. Losses at the gene ends were 1 base for V and 9 bases for J; bases not matched to a gene: 18. Per germline, CDR1 SGHDT and CDR2 YYEEEE. The CDR3 nucleotides are TGTGCCAGCAGCTTGATTCGTATGGTAGCGGGAGTAACCGAGACGCAGTATTTT. This translates into CASSLIRMVAGVTETQYF.

The chain has TRBV10-3 and TRBJ1-1; TRBD1 might be the D (5 bases). V lost 0 bases to trimming and J lost 10 bases, with 12 bases between them. Germline CDR1 ENHRY, CDR2 SYGVKD. This CDR3 has 13 amino acids. The CDR3 DNA is TGTGCCATCAGTGAGTCTGGGTCTGGGGGAGCTTTCTTT. Residues: CAISESGSGGAFF.

The chain carries TRBV5-1 and TRBJ2-1; 8 positions agree with TRBD2. The length of the CDR3 is 14 residues. Germline trimming cut 4 bases from V and 2 bases from J; bases unmatched to any gene: 2. CDR1 is SGHRS and CDR2 is YFSETQ in the germline V gene. For the CDR3, the DNA is TGCGCCAGCAGCGCGGGGGGTACCTACAATGAGCAGTTCTTC. It is translated as CASSAGGTYNEQFF.

The V gene is TRBV6-1, the J gene TRBJ1-5; 7 nucleotides match TRBD1. The ends lost 3 bases at V and 0 bases at J; junction bases unmatched: 8. Per germline, CDR1 MNHNS and CDR2 SASEGT. The CDR3 has 17 amino acids. The chain's CDR3 is CASSEGGQYYSNQPQHF. In DNA, the CDR3 is TGTGCCAGCAGTGAGGGGGGACAGTACTATAGCAATCAGCCCCAGCATTTT.

V is TRBV2 and J is TRBJ2-7; the match to TRBD1 covers 10 bases. The CDR3 sequence is 13 residues long. V lost 8 bases and J lost 6; bases outside the gene matches: 7. Germline loops: CDR1 SNHLY, CDR2 FYNNEI. This chain's CDR3 is CASCRDRGTEQYF. CDR3 sequence (DNA): TGTGCCAGCTGCCGGGACAGGGGTACCGAGCAGTACTTC.

The J gene is TRBJ1-1, the V gene TRBV28; 9 bases map to TRBD1. This CDR3 has 15 residues. Germline V CDR1 and CDR2: MDHEN, SYDVKM. J gave up 5 bases and V 6 bases, and 10 bases lay outside the gene matches. The CDR3 DNA reads TGTGCCAGCAGGCCGGGACAGGGAGGTTATACTGAAGCTTTCTTT. Protein product: CASRPGQGGYTEAFF.

The rearrangement uses TRBV7-8 and TRBJ1-1; unclear D gene. The CDR3 covers 14 residues. CDR1 and CDR2 from the germline V gene are SGHVS and FQNEAQ. V was clipped by 0 bases and J by 0 bases, with 5 bases between them. CDR3 in DNA: TGTGCCAGCAGCTTAGCTCATATGAACACTGAAGCTTTCTTT. Its protein is CASSLAHMNTEAFF. Supplemented by reference TRBV7-8 and TRBJ1-1, the full variable domain reads GAGVSQSPRYKVAKRGQDVALRCDPISGHVSLFWYQQALGQGPEFLTYFQNEAQLDKSGLPSDRFFAERPEGSVSTLKIQRTQQEDSAVYLCASSLAHMNTEAFFGQGTRLTVV.

The chain couples TRBV28 to TRBJ1-2, with 8 bases fitting TRBD1. The CDR3 is made up of 18 amino acids. The germline V gene encodes CDR1 MDHEN and CDR2 SYDVKM. The V and J ends lost 4 bases and 0 bases, in that order; junction bases with no gene match: 13. Here the CDR3 DNA reads TGTGCCAGCAGTTCGCCAATTATACAGGGGGATCCTAACTATGGCTACACCTTC. This encodes CASSSPIIQGDPNYGYTF.

The chain joins TRBV5-1 to TRBJ2-5; D might be TRBD1 (5 bases). This CDR3 is built from 15 residues. Germline CDR1 SGHRS, CDR2 YFSETQ. Trimming removed 0 bases at V and 0 bases at J, with 9 bases between. For the CDR3, the DNA is TGCGCCAGCAGCTTGGGGGGCCGATACCAAGAGACCCAGTACTTC. Its protein product is CASSLGGRYQETQYF.

The rearrangement links TRBV30 to TRBJ1-2, with a possible D match to TRBD1 (5 bases). The V end was cut by 3 bases, the J end by 5 bases, with 13 bases between. This CDR3 spans 13 amino acids. Germline CDR1 reads GTSNPN; CDR2 reads SVGIG (reference sequence). CDR3 loop: CAWSPGGWYGYTF. CDR3 coding DNA: TGTGCCTGGAGCCCGGGGGGGTGGTATGGCTACACCTTC. The entire variable domain, with the rest obtained from reference TRBV30 and TRBJ1-2, is as follows: SQTIHQWPATLVQPVGSPLSLECTVEGTSNPNLYWYRQAAGRGLQLLFYSVGIGQISSEVPQNLSASRPQDRQFILSSKKLLLSDSGFYLCAWSPGGWYGYTFGSGTRLTVV.

CDR3 sequence: CASSSDVSNQPQHF. The CDR3 region has the DNA TGTGCCAGCAGTTCTGACGTGAGCAATCAGCCCCAGCATTTT. The chain joins TRBV7-8 to TRBJ1-5, with D unclear. Germline CDR1 and CDR2: SGHVS and FQNEAQ. The CDR3 contains 14 residues. V lost 6 bases to trimming and J lost 1 base, with 10 bases between them.

The CDR3 DNA follows: TGCAGCGTTATAAAGACTAGCGGGAGTGGTGAGCAGTTCTTC. It yields the protein CSVIKTSGSGEQFF. This chain links TRBV29-1 with TRBJ2-1; 12 nucleotides agree with TRBD2. Germline loops: CDR1 SQVTM, CDR2 ANQGSEA. The CDR3 runs to 14 residues. V dropped 5 bases and J dropped 9; count of bases not matched to a gene: 8.

Ten or more counts support this clone. V gene TRBV15 combines with J gene TRBJ1-2; D is undetermined. This CDR3 spans 13 amino acids. In germline, CDR1 is LNHNV, CDR2 YYDKDF (reference sequence). Trimming cost V 0 bases and J 7 bases, with 9 bases left between them. CDR3 DNA: TGTGCCACCAGCAGAGAGAACCTCCCTGGCTACACCTTC. Encoded protein: CATSRENLPGYTF.

The CDR3 loop is CASTLAAGQETQYF. The CDR3, as DNA: TGCGCCAGCACCCTGGCGGCGGGCCAAGAGACCCAGTACTTC. V is TRBV5-1 and J is TRBJ2-5; D might be TRBD2 (5 bases). CDR3 length equals 14 residues. The V gene lost 6 bases and the J gene lost 1 base, with 13 bases spanning the gap. Germline V gene sequence: CDR1 SGHRS, CDR2 YFSETQ.

V usage is TRBV18 and J usage is TRBJ2-1; 8 bases are a match to TRBD2. CDR1 is KGHSH and CDR2 is LQKENI in the germline V gene. CDR3 length: 13 residues. Unmatched junction bases numbered 6, after V lost 5 bases and J lost 9 bases. Here the CDR3 reads CASSGTSVGEQFF. For the CDR3, the DNA is TGTGCCAGCTCAGGGACTAGTGTAGGTGAGCAGTTCTTC.